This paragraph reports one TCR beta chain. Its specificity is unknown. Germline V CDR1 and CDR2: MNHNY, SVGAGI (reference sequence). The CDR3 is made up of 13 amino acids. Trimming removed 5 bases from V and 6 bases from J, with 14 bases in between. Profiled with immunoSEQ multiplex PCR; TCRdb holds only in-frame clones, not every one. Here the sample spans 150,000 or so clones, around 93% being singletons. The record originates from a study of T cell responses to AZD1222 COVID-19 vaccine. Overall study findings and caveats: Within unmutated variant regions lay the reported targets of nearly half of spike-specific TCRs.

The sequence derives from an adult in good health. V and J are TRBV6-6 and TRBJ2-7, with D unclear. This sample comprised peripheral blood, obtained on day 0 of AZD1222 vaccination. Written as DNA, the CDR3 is TGTGCCAGCAGTGGCCAGTTTGTCACCGAGCAGTACTTC. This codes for CASSGQFVTEQYF.